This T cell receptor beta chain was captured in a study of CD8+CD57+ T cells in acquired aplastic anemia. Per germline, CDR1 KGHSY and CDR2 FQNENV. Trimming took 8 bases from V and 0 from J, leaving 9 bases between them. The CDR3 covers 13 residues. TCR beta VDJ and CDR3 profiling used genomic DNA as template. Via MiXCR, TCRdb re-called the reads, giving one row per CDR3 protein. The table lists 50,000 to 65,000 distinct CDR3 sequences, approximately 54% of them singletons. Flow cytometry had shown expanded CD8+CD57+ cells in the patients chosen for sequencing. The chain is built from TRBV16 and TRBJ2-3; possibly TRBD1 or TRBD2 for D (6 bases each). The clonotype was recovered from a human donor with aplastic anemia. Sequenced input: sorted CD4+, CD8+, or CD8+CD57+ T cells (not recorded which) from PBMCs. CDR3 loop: CASGGPSTDTQYF. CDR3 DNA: TGTGCCAGCGGGGGGCCTAGCACAGATACGCAGTATTTT.